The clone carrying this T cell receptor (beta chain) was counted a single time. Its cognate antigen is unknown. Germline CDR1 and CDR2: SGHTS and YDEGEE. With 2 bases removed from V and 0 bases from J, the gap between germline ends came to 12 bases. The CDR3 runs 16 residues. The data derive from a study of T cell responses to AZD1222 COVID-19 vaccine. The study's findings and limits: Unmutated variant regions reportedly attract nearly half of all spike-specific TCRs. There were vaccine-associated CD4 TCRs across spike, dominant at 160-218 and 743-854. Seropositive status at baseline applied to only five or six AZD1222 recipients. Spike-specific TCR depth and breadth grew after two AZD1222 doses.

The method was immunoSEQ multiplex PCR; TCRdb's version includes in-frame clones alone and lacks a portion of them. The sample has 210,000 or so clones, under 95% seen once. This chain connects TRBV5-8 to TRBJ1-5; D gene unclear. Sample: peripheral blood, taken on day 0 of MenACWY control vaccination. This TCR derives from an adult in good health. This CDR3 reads CASSLFRIHSNQPQHF. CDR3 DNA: TGTGCCAGCAGCTTATTCCGGATACATAGCAATCAGCCCCAGCATTTT. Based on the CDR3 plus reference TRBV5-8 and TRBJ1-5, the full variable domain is EAGVTQSPTHLIKTRGQQATLRCSPISGHTSVYWYQQALGLGLQFLLWYDEGEERNRGNFPPRFSGRQFPNYSSELNVNALELEDSALYLCASSLFRIHSNQPQHFGDGTRLSIL.